These 27 T cell receptor beta chains came from one sample sequenced in a study of TIL therapy for anti-PD-1-resistant metastatic lung cancer (dated by TCRdb to the early 2020s). The sample's time point label is to be understood as: pre-treatment sample, taken before nivolumab and TIL therapy. TCR beta CDR3 regions were amplified from genomic DNA by bias-controlled multiplex PCR with the immunoSEQ v3 hsTCRB kit. The clones in this table, taken by TCRdb from immuneACCESS, are in-frame only. Not every clone is retained; where verified, under half of the shortfall comes from an unresolved V gene, and the cause of the rest is unknown. Recorded for this sample are tens of thousands of clones; under 75% of them occurred a single time. The ten top clones hold 5.5% to 8.5% of the sample. Sequences were derived from blood, sampled at baseline. The receptors come from a person aged 25-85 years with non-small cell lung cancer.

This clone was seen more than once but under ten times. This chain joins TRBV2 and TRBJ1-2, with D unclear. V dropped 8 bases and J dropped 2 bases, with 9 bases sitting between them. The CDR3 covers 12 residues. From germline, CDR1 is SNHLY and CDR2 FYNNEI. Here the CDR3 reads CASVDLNYGYTF. The CDR3 DNA reads as TGTGCCAGCGTGGACCTGAACTATGGCTACACCTTC.

The chain couples TRBV4-1 to TRBJ1-2; D possibly corresponds to TRBD1 (5 bases). CDR3 length: 14 residues. V was cut by 4 bases and J by 1 base, with 10 bases left in between. Germline lookup yields CDR1 MGHRA and CDR2 YSYEKL. The CDR3 DNA follows: TGCGCCAGCAGCCTCCGCAGGGATAACTATGGCTACACCTTC. Translation: CASSLRRDNYGYTF.

This clone was observed a handful of times. The CDR3 protein is CASTLAGGSDEQFF. The CDR3 DNA is TGTGCCAGCACACTAGCGGGGGGGAGCGATGAGCAGTTCTTC. The chain has TRBV2 and TRBJ2-1; TRBD2 aligns across 13 bases. Germline V lookup: CDR1 SNHLY, CDR2 FYNNEI. The junction had 5 bases not matched to a gene; V was cut back by 7 bases and J by 8 bases. The CDR3 has 14 residues.

This clone was found once. The chain combines TRBV7-8 with TRBJ2-2; possibly TRBD1 for D (5 bases). V was cut by 5 bases and J by 4 bases, with 17 bases left in between. Germline V CDR1 and CDR2: SGHVS, FQNEAQ. CDR3 length equals 16 residues. The DNA of the CDR3 is TGTGCCAGCAGCCTTATAAGGGGCACCGGCACCGGGGAGCTGTTTTTT. Amino acid sequence: CASSLIRGTGTGELFF.

The chain's CDR3 is CASSLGDSIVTYGYTF. The CDR3 nucleotides are TGTGCCAGCAGTTTGGGGGACAGCATCGTTACTTATGGCTACACCTTC. The gene calls are TRBV28 and TRBJ1-2; 7 positions match TRBD1. V trimming: 3 bases; J trimming: 5 bases; junction bases outside the gene matches: 12. Germline CDR1 MDHEN, CDR2 SYDVKM. The CDR3 is made up of 16 amino acids.

The J gene is TRBJ2-3, the V gene TRBV7-9, with D maybe TRBD2 (7 bases). CDR1 is SEHNR and CDR2 is FQNEAQ in the germline V gene (reference sequence). Trimming shortened V by 1 base and J by 1 base, and 9 bases separated the two germline ends. The CDR3 loop spans 15 amino acids. The chain's CDR3 is CASSLVGGRTDTQYF. The DNA of the CDR3 is TGTGCCAGCAGCTTAGTCGGGGGGCGCACAGATACGCAGTATTTT.

The rearrangement links TRBV5-1 to TRBJ2-3, with 8 bases identical to TRBD2. This CDR3 region has 19 residues. J was trimmed by 4 bases and V by 3 bases; bases with no gene match: 19. Per the germline V gene, CDR1 is SGHRS and CDR2 is YFSETQ. CDR3 sequence: CASSSPTWYGGAIPDTQYF. The DNA of the CDR3 is TGCGCCAGCAGCTCCCCTACTTGGTACGGGGGGGCCATTCCAGATACGCAGTATTTT.

This clone has more than one count but fewer than ten. CDR3 residues: CASSFQDEKQYF. The CDR3 DNA is TGTGCCAGCAGCTTCCAGGATGAAAAGCAGTACTTC. V usage is TRBV7-6 and J usage is TRBJ2-7; D gene unclear. The CDR3 contains 12 residues. Looked up from germline, CDR1 is SGHVS and CDR2 is FNYEAQ. The V end lost 3 bases, the J end lost 8 bases, and 11 bases lay between the germline ends.

This clone occurred a few times. This rearrangement joins TRBV2 to TRBJ2-7, with 7 bases matching TRBD2. The CDR3 covers 13 residues. V lost 7 bases, J lost 3 bases, and 6 bases stayed unmatched. Germline CDR1 SNHLY, CDR2 FYNNEI. The CDR3 DNA is TGTGCCAGCACGCCTAGCGGTTACTACGAGCAGTACTTC. Its translation: CASTPSGYYEQYF.

The chain couples TRBV6-6 to TRBJ2-3; 8 positions agree with TRBD1. Trimming removed 5 bases from V and 0 bases from J; junction bases left unmatched: 4. Germline CDR1 reads MNHNY; CDR2 reads SVGAGI (reference sequence). The CDR3 has 15 residues. The CDR3 sequence: CASSGQGTSTDTQYF. CDR3 nucleotides: TGTGCCAGCAGTGGACAGGGAACTAGCACAGATACGCAGTATTTT.

The V call is TRBV10-3, the J call TRBJ1-4; no definite D call. V was shortened by 10 bases and J by 4 bases, with 13 bases between the two germline ends. Germline assignment: CDR1 ENHRY and CDR2 SYGVKD. There are 13 residues in the CDR3. The CDR3 loop reads CATERSFNEKLFF. CDR3 DNA sequence: TGTGCCACCGAGAGGTCCTTTAATGAAAAACTGTTTTTT.

This clone was counted only a few times. This rearrangement joins TRBV6-4 to TRBJ2-1; maybe TRBD2 (7 bases). From germline, CDR1 is MRHNA and CDR2 SNTAGT. This CDR3 has 15 amino acids. V was pared by 9 bases and J by 1 base, with 16 bases between. Here the CDR3 reads CASARGGGSYNEQFF. The DNA for the CDR3 is TGTGCCAGTGCCAGAGGGGGGGGATCCTACAATGAGCAGTTCTTC.

The chain has TRBV11-3 and TRBJ2-2; TRBD2 agrees at 8 bases. The germline V gene has CDR1 SGHNT and CDR2 YENEEA. Trimming cost V 1 base and J 3 bases; bases outside gene matches: 7. The CDR3 totals 17 residues. The CDR3 is CASSLGASGQHTGELFF. The CDR3 DNA reads TGTGCCAGCAGCTTAGGGGCTAGCGGGCAACACACCGGGGAGCTGTTTTTT.

This clone appeared a few times. The J gene is TRBJ1-2, the V gene TRBV11-1; 8 bases line up with TRBD1. The ends lost 5 bases at V and 4 bases at J; junction bases unmatched: 3. CDR3 length: 13 amino acids. Germline assignment: CDR1 SGHAT and CDR2 FQDESV (reference sequence). CDR3 sequence: CASSQGQGYGYTF. CDR3 DNA sequence: TGTGCCAGCAGCCAAGGACAGGGCTATGGCTACACCTTC.

This clone was seen a few times. The rearrangement joins TRBV25-1 to TRBJ2-2; D remains ambiguous. The germline V gene has CDR1 MGHDK and CDR2 SYGVNS. This CDR3 comprises 12 residues. Trimming shortened V by 1 base and J by 6 bases, and 3 bases separated the two germline ends. CDR3 DNA sequence: TGTGCCAGCAGTGAATTTGCCGGGGAGCTGTTTTTT. Residues: CASSEFAGELFF.

The CDR3 here is CASSPSGGNQPQHF. In nucleotides, the CDR3 is TGCGCCAGCAGCCCGTCGGGGGGGAATCAGCCCCAGCATTTT. V usage is TRBV5-1 and J usage is TRBJ1-5; TRBD1 might be the D (5 bases). Germline lookup yields CDR1 SGHRS and CDR2 YFSETQ. The CDR3 spans 14 residues. Trimming shortened V by 4 bases and J by 4 bases, and 12 bases separated the two germline ends.

The genes are TRBV5-5 and TRBJ2-7, with 8 bases that match TRBD1. The germline V gene has CDR1 SGHKS and CDR2 YYEKEE (reference sequence). The CDR3 loop spans 14 amino acids. V was pared by 5 bases and J by 7 bases, with 11 bases of the junction left unmatched. As DNA, the CDR3 is TGTGCCAGCAGTTTCCAGGGGGCGCGGGCGGAGCAGTACTTC. Translated: CASSFQGARAEQYF.

The rearrangement links TRBV27 to TRBJ1-1, with a weak D call TRBD1 (5 bases). CDR1 is MNHEY, CDR2 SMNVEV, per germline (reference sequence). The CDR3 sequence is 17 residues long. The V and J ends lost 1 base and 0 bases respectively, with 15 bases between them. CDR3 region: CASSLLGVGRMNTEAFF. In DNA form, the CDR3 reads TGTGCCAGCAGTTTATTAGGGGTGGGTAGGATGAACACTGAAGCTTTCTTT.

This clone was seen a few times. The gene calls are TRBV19 and TRBJ1-6; D is ambiguous. The V gene's germline CDR1 is LNHDA and CDR2 SQIVND (reference sequence). This CDR3 has 14 residues. Deletions cut 3 bases from V and 10 bases from J, with 13 bases between. CDR3 protein: CASSILIGESPLHF. CDR3 nucleotide sequence: TGTGCCAGTAGTATTCTTATCGGGGAGTCACCCCTCCACTTT.

The DNA for the CDR3 is TGTGCCAGCAACCAGGGGGGTAGCAATCAGCCCCAGCATTTT. Protein sequence: CASNQGGSNQPQHF. The chain employs TRBV28 and TRBJ1-5; 7 nucleotides align to TRBD1. The CDR3 runs to 14 residues. The germline CDR1 and CDR2 sequences are MDHEN and SYDVKM. J gave up 0 bases and V 7 bases, and 3 bases lay outside the gene matches.

The gene calls are TRBV18 and TRBJ2-7, with 9 positions matching TRBD1. In germline, CDR1 is KGHSH, CDR2 LQKENI. This CDR3 has 14 residues. The trim removed 3 bases at V and 4 bases at J, leaving 4 bases unmatched. The CDR3 region is CASSPGTGQYEQYF. DNA for the CDR3: TGTGCCAGCTCACCCGGGACAGGGCAATACGAGCAGTACTTC.

The CDR3 is CASTEAGQGVHEQFF. For the CDR3, the DNA is TGTGCCAGCACCGAGGCGGGACAGGGGGTTCATGAGCAGTTCTTC. The chain carries TRBV6-7 and TRBJ2-1; 11 bases are shared with TRBD1. TRBV6-7 is designated an ORF whose function remains uncertain. The CDR3 consists of 15 residues. The V gene end was trimmed by 7 bases and the J gene end by 8 bases; junction bases not matched to a gene: 10.

The chain carries TRBV4-1 and TRBJ2-5; 15 bases are a match to TRBD2. Germline V gives CDR1 MGHRA, CDR2 YSYEKL. CDR3 length: 18 residues. V trimming: 4 bases; J trimming: 2 bases; junction bases outside the gene matches: 8. CDR3 DNA sequence: TGCGCCAGCAGCCCTGGACTAGCGGGGGGGATCTCGCAAGAGACCCAGTACTTC. It yields the protein CASSPGLAGGISQETQYF.

This clone was recorded only once. The chain uses TRBV11-2 and TRBJ2-1; D is perhaps TRBD1 (5 bases). V was cut by 5 bases and J by 4 bases, with 6 bases left in between. Germline V CDR1 and CDR2: SGHAT, FQNNGV. The CDR3 covers 12 residues. The CDR3 sequence is CASSRGYNEQFF. Written as DNA, the CDR3 is TGTGCCAGCAGCAGGGGTTACAATGAGCAGTTCTTC.

The chain carries TRBV2 and TRBJ2-5; perhaps TRBD1 as D (6 bases). The CDR3 totals 14 residues. The germline V and J ends were trimmed by 6 bases and 2 bases, with 13 bases remaining between them. The germline V gene encodes CDR1 SNHLY and CDR2 FYNNEI. Here the CDR3 reads CASSGTRFQETQYF. In DNA, the CDR3 is TGTGCCAGCAGCGGGACAAGATTTCAAGAGACCCAGTACTTC.

The chain has TRBV29-1 and TRBJ2-1, with TRBD2 identical over 8 bases. The germline CDR1 and CDR2 sequences are SQVTM and ANQGSEA. The CDR3 runs 14 residues. Trimming at V came to 4 bases and at J to 4 bases, leaving 6 bases not matched to a gene. The CDR3 nucleotides read TGCAGCGTTGGGCGACGGGGGGGTTACAATGAGCAGTTCTTC. Its translation: CSVGRRGGYNEQFF.

The chain employs TRBV5-1 and TRBJ1-6; D remains ambiguous. Per germline, CDR1 SGHRS and CDR2 YFSETQ. Trimming removed 0 bases at V and 5 bases at J, with 6 bases between. This CDR3 spans 14 amino acids. The CDR3 region has the DNA TGCGCCAGCAGCTTGGCGATCAATAATTCACCCCTCCACTTT. It codes for CASSLAINNSPLHF. Using reference TRBV5-1 and TRBJ1-6 for the parts outside the CDR3, the full variable domain is KAGVTQTPRYLIKTRGQQVTLSCSPISGHRSVSWYQQTPGQGLQFLFEYFSETQRNKGNFPGRFSGRQFSNSRSEMNVSTLELGDSALYLCASSLAINNSPLHFGNGTRLTVT.